Each of the 5 T cell receptor beta chains below was sequenced from the same sample in a study of cytomegalovirus exposure and HLA in healthy donors (dated by TCRdb to the late 2010s). Library creation used the immunoSEQ multiplex PCR assay. What TCRdb holds here is the immuneACCESS table cut down to in-frame rearrangements. Part of the clones is not present; checked against another copy, under half of the missing clones reflect an unresolved V gene, and the others are unexplained. In all, the sample holds tens of thousands of clones, and around 93% of those were seen once. The top ten hold over 6.5% of the sample. The sample comprised PBMCs. Every receptor here comes from a woman aged 18-35 years in good health and CMV-seropositive.

This rearrangement joins TRBV6-6 to TRBJ2-5, with a possible D match to TRBD1 (6 bases). The CDR3 has 13 residues. V lost 5 bases to trimming and J lost 5 bases, with 12 bases between them. Germline CDR1 MNHNY, CDR2 SVGAGI (reference sequence). CDR3 sequence: CASSLGQSETQYF. In DNA form, the CDR3 reads TGTGCCAGCAGTCTTGGACAGTCGGAGACCCAGTACTTC.

This clone occurred a few times. The J gene is TRBJ1-5, the V gene TRBV20-1, with D tentatively TRBD1 (6 bases). The CDR3 extends over 10 amino acids. Trimming took 5 bases from V and 11 from J, leaving 10 bases between them. The germline V gene has CDR1 DFQATT and CDR2 SNEGSKA (reference sequence). CDR3 in DNA: TGCAGTGCTCGCCGGGACACCCAGCATTTT. It encodes CSARRDTQHF.

J is TRBJ2-1 and V is TRBV10-3; D perhaps matches TRBD2 (6 bases). Germline V lookup: CDR1 ENHRY, CDR2 SYGVKD. The V end lost 5 bases, the J end lost 5 bases, and 10 bases lay between the germline ends. This CDR3 has 13 amino acids. DNA of the CDR3: TGTGCCATCAGTCATGGAGGGAACAATGAGCAGTTCTTC. This gives the protein CAISHGGNNEQFF.

This chain connects TRBV27 to TRBJ2-1; 11 nucleotides align to TRBD2. Germline-derived CDR1 and CDR2 are MNHEY and SMNVEV (reference sequence). Losses at the gene ends were 4 bases for V and 6 bases for J; bases not matched to a gene: 5. This CDR3 is built from 15 residues. CDR3 protein: CASSSGTSGGNEQFF. For the CDR3, the DNA is TGTGCCAGCAGTTCCGGGACTAGCGGTGGCAATGAGCAGTTCTTC.

V usage is TRBV5-1 and J usage is TRBJ2-5; 7 nucleotides align to TRBD1. V lost 1 base and J lost 0; bases outside the gene matches: 3. This CDR3 is 15 amino acids long. Germline V gives CDR1 SGHRS, CDR2 YFSETQ. CDR3 DNA sequence: TGCGCCAGCAGCTTGACCGGGACAGACCAAGAGACCCAGTACTTC. Amino acids: CASSLTGTDQETQYF.